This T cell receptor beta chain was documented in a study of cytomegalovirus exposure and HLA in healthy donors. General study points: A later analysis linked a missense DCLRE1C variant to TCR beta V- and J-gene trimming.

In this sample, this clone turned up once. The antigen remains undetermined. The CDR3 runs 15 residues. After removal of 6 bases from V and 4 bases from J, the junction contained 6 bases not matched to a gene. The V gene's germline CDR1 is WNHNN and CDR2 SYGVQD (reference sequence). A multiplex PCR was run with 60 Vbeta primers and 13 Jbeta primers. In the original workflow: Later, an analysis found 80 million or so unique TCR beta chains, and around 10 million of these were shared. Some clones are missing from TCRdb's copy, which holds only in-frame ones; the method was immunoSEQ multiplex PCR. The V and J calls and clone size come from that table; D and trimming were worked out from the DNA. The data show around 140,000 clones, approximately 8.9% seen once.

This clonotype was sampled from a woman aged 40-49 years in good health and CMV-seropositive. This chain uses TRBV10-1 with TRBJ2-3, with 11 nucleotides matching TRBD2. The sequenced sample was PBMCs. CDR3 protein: CASSVTSGGADTQYF. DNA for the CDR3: TGCGCCAGCAGCGTTACTAGCGGGGGAGCAGATACGCAGTATTTT.